The 18 T cell receptor beta chains given below trace back to one sample, sequenced in a study of tumor and adjacent non-tumor tissue in lung cancer. No cell sorting was done before RNA was extracted from the tissue. This non-tumor lung sample came from over 3 cm beyond the tumor edge. TCRbeta libraries were built with three rounds of nested PCR, modified from ARM-PCR. In TCRdb, the multiplex PCR reads were re-called with MiXCR into one record per CDR3 protein. This repertoire shows more than 35,000 distinct CDR3 sequences, roughly 62% found once; its top ten account for 15% to 20%. Sequences were obtained from distant non-tumor lung tissue. The source is a middle-aged woman with non-small cell lung cancer.

As concerns this clonotype: Germline is not matched at one junction end, which may reflect a read error. The CDR3 region is CAWNVGRGYDEQYF. CDR3 nucleotide sequence: TGTGCCTGGAATGTCGGCAGGGGGTACGACGAACAGTACTTC. The V call is TRBV30, the J call TRBJ2-7; TRBD1 matches at 7 bases. From germline, CDR1 is GTSNPN and CDR2 SVGIG (reference sequence). The CDR3 totals 14 residues.

Points on this clonotype: A clone one base away is much larger, so this may be a read error. The rearrangement uses TRBV7-9 and TRBJ2-7, with TRBD2 matching over 8 bases. The CDR3 runs 14 residues. Germline CDR1 and CDR2: SEHNR and FQNEAQ (reference sequence). J lost 6 bases, V lost 3 bases, and 7 bases had no gene match. CDR3 amino acids: CASSFAGGGGEQYF. In DNA, the CDR3 is TGTGCCAGCAGCTTCGCGGGAGGCGGGGGCGAGCAGTACTTC.

This clonotype has at least ten counts. This rearrangement joins TRBV28 to TRBJ2-7; 9 positions agree with TRBD1. Trimming at V came to 3 bases and at J to 6 bases, leaving 12 bases not matched to a gene. CDR1 is MDHEN and CDR2 is SYDVKM in the germline V gene. CDR3 size: 16 residues. The CDR3 sequence: CASSFLTGGVVSEQYF. CDR3 bases: TGTGCCAGCAGTTTCCTCACAGGGGGCGTTGTGTCCGAGCAGTACTTC.

Points on this clonotype: No conserved phenylalanine or tryptophan is present at the end of the CDR3, so a read error is the likely explanation. This chain joins TRBV14 and TRBJ2-2; D gene ambiguous. V was trimmed by 6 bases and J by 6 bases, leaving 14 bases between them. The CDR3 contains 14 residues. CDR1 SGHDN and CDR2 FVKESK come from the germline V gene. Here the CDR3 reads CASSSAAEPGELFS. CDR3 DNA: TGTGCCAGCAGTTCCGCGGCCGAACCCGGGGAGCTGTTTTCT.

This chain uses TRBV12-3 or TRBV12-4 with TRBJ1-2; D may be TRBD1 (6 bases). Trimming left V 7 bases short and J 8 bases short, with 20 bases between. There are 14 residues in the CDR3. This CDR3 is CASIGLGRGRGYTF. CDR3 sequence (DNA): TGTGCCAGCATTGGGCTTGGCAGGGGTAGAGGCTACACCTTC.

About this clonotype itself: Germline is not matched at one junction end, which may reflect a read error. This chain uses TRBV11-2 with TRBJ2-3, with D unresolved. The CDR3 runs to 14 residues. Per germline, CDR1 SGHAT and CDR2 FQNNGV. CDR3 nucleotides: TGTGCCAGCAGCCCTCTAAGCACGGCAGATAGGCAGTACTTT. It yields the protein CASSPLSTADRQYF.

Concerning this clonotype itself: The conserved phenylalanine or tryptophan is not found at the CDR3 terminus, so this likely reflects a read error. The V and J genes are TRBV5-6 and TRBJ2-1; D ambiguous. The germline V gene encodes CDR1 SGHDT and CDR2 YYEEEE. This CDR3 spans 15 amino acids. CDR3 sequence: CASSFGGDSYHEQFS. The CDR3 DNA is TGTGCCAGCAGCTTCGGCGGAGACTCCTACCATGAGCAGTTCTCC.

This clonotype was seen at least ten times. The genes are TRBV6-1 and TRBJ2-7; a weak D match, TRBD2 (5 bases). This CDR3 is built from 12 residues. With 8 bases removed from V and 7 bases from J, the gap between germline ends came to 15 bases. CDR1 is MNHNS and CDR2 is SASEGT in the germline V gene. The CDR3 nucleotides read TGTGCCAGCGGGTGGGCGGAGGCTGAGCAGTACTTC. It translates to CASGWAEAEQYF.

This sequence joins TRBV6-2 or TRBV6-3 and TRBJ2-1; possible D gene TRBD2, 5 bases. The V gene lost 8 bases and the J gene lost 5 bases, with 10 bases spanning the gap. The CDR3 runs 12 residues. Germline V lookup: CDR1 MNHEY, CDR2 SVGEGT. CDR3 residues: CASSGVDNEQFF. The CDR3 DNA follows: TGTGCCAGCTCCGGGGTTGACAATGAGCAGTTCTTC.

On this clonotype itself: The junction differs from germline at one of its ends, possibly a read error. This chain links TRBV6-6 with TRBJ2-7; tentatively, D is TRBD1 (5 bases). Germline CDR1 and CDR2: MNHNY and SVGAGI (reference sequence). CDR3 length: 12 amino acids. This CDR3 is CPSSSRAHEQYF. The CDR3 nucleotides are TGTCCCAGCAGTTCCAGGGCCCACGAACAGTACTTC.

The V call is TRBV7-9, the J call TRBJ2-7; D not certain. This CDR3 comprises 14 residues. V dropped 5 bases and J dropped 1 base, with 12 bases sitting between them. CDR1 is SEHNR, CDR2 FQNEAQ, per germline (reference sequence). The CDR3 protein is CASSLSRGSYEQYF. DNA of the CDR3: TGTGCCAGCAGCCTTAGTCGCGGTTCCTACGAGCAGTACTTC.

This clonotype was counted ten times or more. The chain is built from TRBV2 and TRBJ2-5, with TRBD2 matching over 13 bases. V dropped 4 bases and J dropped 6; count of bases not matched to a gene: 2. Per the germline V gene, CDR1 is SNHLY and CDR2 is FYNNEI. There are 14 residues in the CDR3. CDR3 sequence (DNA): TGTGCCAGCAGTGGGACTAGCGGGAGCCAGACCCAGTACTTC. This encodes CASSGTSGSQTQYF.

This chain connects TRBV29-1 to TRBJ1-1; D remains unclear. There are 11 residues in the CDR3. Germline CDR1 reads SQVTM; CDR2 reads ANQGSEA. The CDR3 spells CRVDMNTEAFF. The CDR3 DNA reads TGCCGGGTCGATATGAACACTGAAGCTTTCTTT.

By its share, this clonotype is medium-sized. V usage is TRBV29-1 and J usage is TRBJ1-1; no clear D. From germline, CDR1 is SQVTM and CDR2 ANQGSEA. The ends were cut back, 4 bases at V and 1 base at J, with 7 bases in the middle. The CDR3 consists of 12 residues. The CDR3 region has the DNA TGCAGCGTTGGGACGGGGAACACTGAAGCTTTCTTT. The encoded protein is CSVGTGNTEAFF. The full variable domain, its missing parts supplied by reference TRBV29-1 and TRBJ1-1, is SAVISQKPSRDICQRGTSLTIQCQVDSQVTMMFWYRQQPGQSLTLIATANQGSEATYESGFVIDKFPISRPNLTFSTLTVSNMSPEDSSIYLCSVGTGNTEAFFGQGTRLTVV.

As for this clonotype: At one end, the junction sequence differs from germline, possibly due to a read error. CDR3 sequence: CATSPQKAGDETQYF. CDR3 nucleotide sequence: TGTGCCACCAGTCCCCAGAAGGCGGGAGATGAGACCCAGTACTTC. The chain has TRBV25-1 and TRBJ2-5; 7 bases fit TRBD2. Germline assignment: CDR1 MGHDK and CDR2 SYGVNS. The CDR3 length is 15 residues. The full variable domain, completed using reference TRBV25-1 and TRBJ2-5, is EADIYQTPRYLVIGTGKKITLECSQTMGHDKMYWYQQDPGMELHLIHYSYGVNSTEKGDLSSESTVSRIRTEHFPLTLESARPSHTSQYLCATSPQKAGDETQYFGPGTRLLVL.

Turning to this clonotype: At one end the junction does not follow the germline gene, possibly because of a read error. This sequence joins TRBV6-1 and TRBJ2-7, with D possibly matching TRBD2 (6 bases). The CDR3 runs 15 residues. Looked up from germline, CDR1 is MNHNS and CDR2 is SASEGT. CDR3 region: CASRRGTDRTYEQYF. For the CDR3, the DNA is TGTGCCAGTCGGAGGGGTACAGATAGAACCTACGAGCAGTACTTT.

Of note for this clonotype: At one end the junction does not follow the germline gene, possibly because of a read error. The chain is built from TRBV6-5 and TRBJ2-6; D remains unclear. Germline CDR1 MNHEY, CDR2 SVGAGI. The CDR3 has 13 residues. For the CDR3, the DNA is TGTGTCAGCATTTACGTTGGGGCCAACGTCCTGACTTTC. This codes for CVSIYVGANVLTF.

Regarding this clonotype: One junction end does not reproduce the germline sequence, and a read error may be involved. The chain uses TRBV11-2 and TRBJ2-2; D call uncertain. The CDR3 extends over 13 amino acids. Germline loops: CDR1 SGHAT, CDR2 FQNNGV. CDR3 in amino acids: CASRLAQTVELFF. DNA for the CDR3: TGTGCCAGCAGACTGGCGCAGACCGTGGAGCTTTTTTTT.